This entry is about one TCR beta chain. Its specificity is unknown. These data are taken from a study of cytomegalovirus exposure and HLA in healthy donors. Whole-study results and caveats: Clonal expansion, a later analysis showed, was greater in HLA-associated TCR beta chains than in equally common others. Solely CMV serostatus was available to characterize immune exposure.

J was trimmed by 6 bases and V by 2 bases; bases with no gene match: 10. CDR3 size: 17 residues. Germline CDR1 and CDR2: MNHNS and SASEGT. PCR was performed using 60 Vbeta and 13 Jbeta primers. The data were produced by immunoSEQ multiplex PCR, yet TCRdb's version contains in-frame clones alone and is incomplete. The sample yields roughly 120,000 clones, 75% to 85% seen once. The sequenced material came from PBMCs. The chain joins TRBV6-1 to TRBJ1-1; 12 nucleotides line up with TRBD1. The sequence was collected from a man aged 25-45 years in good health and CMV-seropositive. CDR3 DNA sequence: TGTGCCAGCAGTGAATGGGGACAGGGGGCCCTTTTAGCTGAAGCTTTCTTT. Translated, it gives CASSEWGQGALLAEAFF.